The table lists the clone carrying this TCR beta chain with a few counts. What it binds is unknown. The data derive from a study of blood T cells in healthy people across ages. For the second PCR, which ran for roughly 6 to 11 cycles, a sample-barcoded 5' primer and a J-beta primer mix were used. A template-switch adaptor containing 12 random nucleotides labeled each cDNA molecule. TCRdb re-called the 5' RACE reads through MiXCR, storing one row per CDR3 protein. This table has approximately 1.5 million distinct CDR3 sequences, approximately 43% appearing once. Germline loops: CDR1 SGHAT, CDR2 FQDESV (reference sequence). The CDR3 is 11 amino acids. With 5 bases removed from V and 9 bases from J, the gap between germline ends came to 8 bases. Findings of the study overall: Naive CD4+ cell counts and diversity both ran higher in long-lived than in aged donors.

The sequenced material came from blood. The chain couples TRBV11-1 to TRBJ2-1; D is uncertain. The sequence came from a young woman in good health. CDR3 DNA: TGTGCCAGCAGCCAAATGAGTGAGCAGTTCTTC. This translates into CASSQMSEQFF.